What follows are 24 T cell receptor beta chains derived from one specimen sequenced in a study of CD8 T cells in Susac syndrome (dated by TCRdb to the late 2010s). Library preparation used the immunoSEQ multiplex PCR assay. RNA was extracted with the RNeasy kit and roughly 0.5 to 1 ug was reverse transcribed using random hexamers. The public sequencing data were trimmed at Q25 with fastp and processed into clonotypes with MiXCR by TCRdb, which kept only in-frame beta chains. When rows share a CDR3 protein, they turn into one entry using the most common DNA and genes. The sample table shows 200,000 or so distinct CDR3 sequences, and roughly 90% are seen once. The top ten clonotypes cover around 0.14% of the sample. The sequenced sample was CD8+ T cells from PBMCs. The receptors were sampled from a human donor with multiple sclerosis.

V usage is TRBV6-6 and J usage is TRBJ1-1; 8 bases line up with TRBD1. Germline CDR1 is MNHNY and CDR2 is SVGAGI (reference sequence). The CDR3 has 16 amino acids. V was clipped by 1 base and J by 1 base; unmatched bases: 5. The CDR3 bases are TGTGCCAGCAGTTACTTGGGGACAGGCTGGAACACTGAAGCTTTCTTT. Translating it yields CASSYLGTGWNTEAFF.

The V gene is TRBV11-2, the J gene TRBJ1-2; perhaps TRBD1 as D (5 bases). The germline V gene encodes CDR1 SGHAT and CDR2 FQNNGV. Trimming took 1 base from V and 6 from J, leaving 12 bases between them. This CDR3 contains 14 residues. The CDR3 DNA reads as TGTGCCAGCAGCTTAGTTCTTTCAGGGAATGGCTACACCTTC. Protein sequence: CASSLVLSGNGYTF.

The chain employs TRBV5-1 and TRBJ1-2; D possibly corresponds to TRBD1 (5 bases). Deletions cut 1 base from V and 8 bases from J, with 12 bases between. Per germline, CDR1 SGHRS and CDR2 YFSETQ. The length of the CDR3 is 13 residues. CDR3 loop: CASSLPGGDGYTF. Written as DNA, the CDR3 is TGCGCCAGCAGCTTGCCTGGGGGAGACGGCTACACCTTC.

The chain recombines TRBV3-1 with TRBJ2-5; D possibly corresponds to TRBD2 (5 bases). Trimming took off 4 bases at V and 1 base at J, with 16 bases between the two ends. The CDR3 totals 16 residues. Germline CDR1 is LGHDT and CDR2 is YNNKEL (reference sequence). In nucleotides, the CDR3 is TGTGCCAGCAGCCTCGACCGGACTGCCGGCCAAGAGACCCAGTACTTC. Amino acids: CASSLDRTAGQETQYF.

The V gene is TRBV19, the J gene TRBJ1-1, with D perhaps TRBD1 (6 bases). This CDR3 has 13 residues. The V and J ends lost 9 bases and 0 bases respectively, with 11 bases between them. Germline values: CDR1 LNHDA, CDR2 SQIVND (reference sequence). CDR3 amino acids: CASTDSLNTEAFF. The CDR3 DNA reads TGTGCCAGCACGGACAGCCTGAACACTGAAGCTTTCTTT.

The chain is built from TRBV9 and TRBJ1-2; D not resolved. Per the germline V gene, CDR1 is SGDLS and CDR2 is YYNGEE. Trimming pared 4 bases from V and 0 bases from J, leaving 13 bases between. The CDR3 is 15 residues long. CDR3 in amino acids: CASSPSGSTNYGYTF. CDR3 bases: TGTGCCAGCAGCCCTTCGGGCTCTACTAACTATGGCTACACCTTC. Filled out from reference TRBV9 and TRBJ1-2, the complete variable domain reads DSGVTQTPKHLITATGQRVTLRCSPRSGDLSVYWYQQSLDQGLQFLIQYYNGEERAKGNILERFSAQQFPDLHSELNLSSLELGDSALYFCASSPSGSTNYGYTFGSGTRLTVV.

The chain couples TRBV10-3 to TRBJ2-2; TRBD2 aligns across 11 bases. This CDR3 is 16 amino acids long. The junction had 10 bases not matched to a gene; V was cut back by 10 bases and J by 3 bases. Germline V lookup: CDR1 ENHRY, CDR2 SYGVKD. The CDR3 sequence is CATGVAGGPHTGELFF. The CDR3 nucleotides are TGTGCCACCGGGGTAGCGGGAGGGCCACACACCGGGGAGCTGTTTTTT.

The chain has TRBV7-2 and TRBJ1-6, with TRBD1 matching over 8 bases. The V gene end was trimmed by 5 bases and the J gene end by 10 bases; junction bases not matched to a gene: 13. Per germline, CDR1 SGHTA and CDR2 FQGNSA. This CDR3 is 16 amino acids long. The CDR3 spells CASSHGEDRVYSPLHF. CDR3 bases: TGTGCCAGCAGCCACGGGGAGGACAGGGTTTACTCACCCCTCCACTTT.

The gene calls are TRBV4-1 and TRBJ1-2; the D gene is possibly TRBD1 (5 bases). Germline values: CDR1 MGHRA, CDR2 YSYEKL. Trimming pared 1 base from V and 3 bases from J, leaving 12 bases between. The CDR3 is made up of 15 amino acids. The CDR3 DNA is TGCGCCAGCAGCCAAGTGGGGGAAACCTACTATGGCTACACCTTC. It is translated as CASSQVGETYYGYTF.

The CDR3 nucleotides are TGTGCCAGCCGTCAGGGACTAGCGGGAGACACCGGGGAGCTGTTTTTT. It codes for CASRQGLAGDTGELFF. The chain is built from TRBV11-2 and TRBJ2-2, with 14 bases fitting TRBD2. Losses at the gene ends were 8 bases for V and 3 bases for J; bases not matched to a gene: 5. The germline CDR1 and CDR2 sequences are SGHAT and FQNNGV. The CDR3 consists of 16 residues.

This clonotype was counted between two and nine times. The chain combines TRBV11-2 with TRBJ2-5, with D unresolved. The CDR3 sequence is 11 residues long. The V gene's germline CDR1 is SGHAT and CDR2 FQNNGV. Deletions cut 3 bases from V and 2 bases from J, with 1 base between. The CDR3 DNA reads TGTGCCAGCAGCTTTCAAGAGACCCAGTACTTC. This codes for CASSFQETQYF. Drawing the rest from reference TRBV11-2 and TRBJ2-5, the complete variable domain is EAGVAQSPRYKIIEKRQSVAFWCNPISGHATLYWYQQILGQGPKLLIQFQNNGVVDDSQLPKDRFSAERLKGVDSTLKIQPAKLEDSAVYLCASSFQETQYFGPGTRLLVL.

V usage is TRBV4-1 and J usage is TRBJ1-5; D unclear. V gave up 2 bases and J gave up 9 bases, with 11 bases separating them. CDR1 and CDR2 (germline): MGHRA, YSYEKL. The CDR3 runs 13 residues. CDR3 sequence: CASSQFPRGPQHF. The CDR3 DNA sequence: TGCGCCAGCAGCCAATTTCCTCGCGGGCCCCAGCATTTT.

V gene TRBV13 combines with J gene TRBJ1-6; D remains ambiguous. Germline lookup yields CDR1 PRHDT and CDR2 FYEKMQ (reference sequence). The germline V and J ends were trimmed by 2 bases and 7 bases, with 12 bases remaining between them. This CDR3 has 15 amino acids. This CDR3 reads CASSLLSSLNSPLHF. As DNA, the CDR3 is TGTGCCAGCAGCTTACTCAGCAGCCTAAATTCACCCCTCCACTTT.

The V and J genes are TRBV20-1 and TRBJ2-3; 7 nucleotides agree with TRBD2. Germline V CDR1 and CDR2: DFQATT, SNEGSKA (reference sequence). This CDR3 has 16 amino acids. The CDR3 nucleotides read TGCAGAGCGGGGTCTTACGGGATGGGGGAGAGAGATACGCAGTATTTT. Its protein product is CRAGSYGMGERDTQYF.

This clonotype came up once. This chain uses TRBV29-1 with TRBJ2-2; possibly TRBD1 for D (5 bases). Trimming took off 3 bases at V and 5 bases at J, with 13 bases between the two ends. Per the germline V gene, CDR1 is SQVTM and CDR2 is ANQGSEA. The CDR3 contains 14 residues. The CDR3 bases are TGCAGCGTTGATCAGGGATACGGTACCGGGGAGCTGTTTTTT. Its translation is CSVDQGYGTGELFF.

J is TRBJ2-7 and V is TRBV20-1; 11 bases match TRBD2. The germline V gene encodes CDR1 DFQATT and CDR2 SNEGSKA (reference sequence). The junction had 4 bases not matched to a gene; V was cut back by 5 bases and J by 4 bases. This CDR3 contains 13 residues. CDR3 DNA sequence: TGCAGTGCTCCGGGACTAGCGGATTACGAGCAGTACTTC. This gives the protein CSAPGLADYEQYF.

This clonotype was detected once. V and J are TRBV11-2 and TRBJ2-6; D uncertain. Trimming stripped 1 base from V and 9 bases from J, with 4 bases between. The CDR3 sequence is 12 residues long. Germline CDR1 reads SGHAT; CDR2 reads FQNNGV. The CDR3 protein is CASSLVVNVLTF. The DNA for the CDR3 is TGTGCCAGCAGCTTAGTCGTCAACGTCCTGACTTTC.

This chain connects TRBV29-1 to TRBJ2-7; D call uncertain. V was shortened by 6 bases and J by 3 bases, with 9 bases between the two germline ends. The CDR3 loop spans 11 amino acids. Per the germline V gene, CDR1 is SQVTM and CDR2 is ANQGSEA. CDR3 residues: CSVARGYEQYF. CDR3 coding DNA: TGCAGCGTCGCCCGAGGCTACGAGCAGTACTTC.

This chain links TRBV7-9 with TRBJ2-7; perhaps TRBD1 as D (6 bases). V was shortened by 1 base and J by 5 bases, with 15 bases between the two germline ends. In germline, CDR1 is SEHNR, CDR2 FQNEAQ (reference sequence). This CDR3 is built from 15 residues. CDR3 sequence reads: CASSLVGAQDDEQYF. CDR3 in DNA: TGTGCCAGCAGCTTAGTGGGGGCACAGGATGACGAGCAGTACTTC.

The CDR3 sequence is CSARHLGQVLTYEQYF. In DNA form, the CDR3 reads TGCAGTGCTAGACACCTCGGACAGGTCCTCACCTACGAGCAGTACTTC. V usage is TRBV20-1 and J usage is TRBJ2-7; 7 bases agree with TRBD1. Trimming removed 2 bases from V and 2 bases from J; junction bases left unmatched: 12. Germline lookup yields CDR1 DFQATT and CDR2 SNEGSKA (reference sequence). This CDR3 contains 16 residues.

The V gene is TRBV3-1, the J gene TRBJ1-1, with a possible D match to TRBD1 (5 bases). This CDR3 has 16 amino acids. CDR1 and CDR2 from the germline V gene are LGHDT and YNNKEL (reference sequence). Trimming left V 2 bases short and J 0 bases short, with 13 bases between. In nucleotides, the CDR3 is TGTGCCAGCAGCCAATTCCAGGGACCGATGAACACTGAAGCTTTCTTT. Amino acids: CASSQFQGPMNTEAFF.

The genes are TRBV7-9 and TRBJ1-1; a weak D match, TRBD1 (5 bases). This CDR3 contains 14 residues. CDR1 is SEHNR, CDR2 FQNEAQ, per germline (reference sequence). V gave up 2 bases and J gave up 4 bases, with 11 bases separating them. CDR3 DNA: TGTGCCAGCAGCTTAAAGGGGCAAGGCACTGAAGCTTTCTTT. Translating gives CASSLKGQGTEAFF.

The rearrangement joins TRBV2 to TRBJ1-1, with D tentatively TRBD1 (5 bases). V was clipped by 8 bases and J by 2 bases, with 12 bases between them. CDR3 size: 13 residues. Germline V CDR1 and CDR2: SNHLY, FYNNEI. CDR3 amino acids: CASGRGGNTEAFF. The DNA of the CDR3 is TGTGCCAGCGGACGGGGGGGAAACACTGAAGCTTTCTTT.

The CDR3 is CASSNPGSGELFF. In DNA form, the CDR3 reads TGCGCCAGCTCGAATCCAGGCTCCGGGGAGCTGTTTTTT. The chain links TRBV4-1 to TRBJ2-2; no firm D call. Germline V gene sequence: CDR1 MGHRA, CDR2 YSYEKL. This CDR3 comprises 13 residues. The germline V and J ends were trimmed by 8 bases and 6 bases, with 13 bases remaining between them.